This T cell receptor beta chain is drawn from a study of blood T cell repertoires in COVID-19 (dated by TCRdb to about 2020). Study-wide context: Samples covering the acute and convalescent phases of COVID-19 were provided by collaborators in the United States, Italy and Spain. The material from the prospective study consisted of cDNA or gDNA derived from T cells, B-cell-depleted T cells, or PBMCs. Subjects who had been exposed to COVID-19, were actively infected with it, or had recovered from it provided the deeply sampled blood TCRbeta repertoires that made up the dataset. The repertoires were released in a freely available public database intended as a resource for research on the immune response to SARS-CoV-2. The samples were drawn from the first 160 participants of the ongoing ImmuneRACE study and from about 1,200 subjects provided by 6 global collaborators. Nearly every sample came with metadata listing a de-identified subject ID, COVID-19 status, age in years and sex. Where available, HLA class I and class II types were obtained from metadata supplied by the sample provider rather than from assay-based typing. Study-wide conclusions, independent of this receptor: Clinical and demographic metadata were provided uncurated, with the amount varying by source and participant.

The immunoSEQ Assay, a bias-controlled multiplex PCR, was used to amplify TCRbeta CDR3 regions from genomic DNA. The published analysis was carried out like this. The number of nucleated cells in each sample was estimated from the amplification of reference gene primers within the assay. To quantify the absolute abundance of each unique TCRbeta CDR3 rearrangement, sequence reads were collapsed and filtered. Productive Simpson clonality was computed per sample as the square root of Simpson's diversity index over productive rearrangements. TCRdb's version of the immuneACCESS table is confined to in-frame rearrangements and falls short of the full clone set. An unresolved V gene accounts for under half of the shortfall where checked; the remainder is of unknown origin. That table supplies the V and J calls and clone size; D and trimming were determined from the DNA. The sample profile shows 280,000 or so clones; around 88% of them were found once. The ten largest make up approximately 2.2% of the sample.

Another Seattle source contributed samples from volunteer blood donors who had recovered from COVID-19. Each collaborating institution followed its own protocols to collect whole blood in K2EDTA tubes. For TCRbeta analysis, collaborator samples were shipped as frozen whole blood, as isolated PBMCs, or as DNA extracted from either sample type. About this clone: The antigen this receptor binds is unknown. No much larger clone exists at a distance of one base, and base qualities are not known.

CDR1 MDHEN and CDR2 SYDVKM are derived from the germline V gene. Relative to germline, V is missing 6 bases and J is missing 6 bases, with 11 bases of the junction outside any gene match. The CDR3 spans 14 residues, from the cysteine through the phenylalanine. Only CDR3 DNA is held: 42 bases, read in frame from base 1. The sample was peripheral blood. The V and J genes are TRBV28 and TRBJ2-7; the central 7 bases match TRBD1. The TCR was taken from a woman in her 30s who had recovered from COVID-19. The CDR3 corresponds to CASSRTGARVEQYF. Here is the DNA: TGTGCCAGCAGCCGTACAGGGGCAAGGGTCGAGCAGTACTTC.